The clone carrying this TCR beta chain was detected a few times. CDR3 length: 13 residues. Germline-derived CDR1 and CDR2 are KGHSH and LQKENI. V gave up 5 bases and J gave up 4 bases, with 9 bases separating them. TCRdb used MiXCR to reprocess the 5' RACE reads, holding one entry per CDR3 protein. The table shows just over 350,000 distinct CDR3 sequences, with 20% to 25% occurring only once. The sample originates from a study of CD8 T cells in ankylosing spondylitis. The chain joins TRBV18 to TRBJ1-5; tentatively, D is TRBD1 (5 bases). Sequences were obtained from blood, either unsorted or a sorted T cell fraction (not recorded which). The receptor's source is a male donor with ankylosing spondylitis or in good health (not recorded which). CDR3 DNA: TGTGCCAGCTCAACGACAGATAATCAGCCCCAGCATTTT. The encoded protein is CASSTTDNQPQHF.